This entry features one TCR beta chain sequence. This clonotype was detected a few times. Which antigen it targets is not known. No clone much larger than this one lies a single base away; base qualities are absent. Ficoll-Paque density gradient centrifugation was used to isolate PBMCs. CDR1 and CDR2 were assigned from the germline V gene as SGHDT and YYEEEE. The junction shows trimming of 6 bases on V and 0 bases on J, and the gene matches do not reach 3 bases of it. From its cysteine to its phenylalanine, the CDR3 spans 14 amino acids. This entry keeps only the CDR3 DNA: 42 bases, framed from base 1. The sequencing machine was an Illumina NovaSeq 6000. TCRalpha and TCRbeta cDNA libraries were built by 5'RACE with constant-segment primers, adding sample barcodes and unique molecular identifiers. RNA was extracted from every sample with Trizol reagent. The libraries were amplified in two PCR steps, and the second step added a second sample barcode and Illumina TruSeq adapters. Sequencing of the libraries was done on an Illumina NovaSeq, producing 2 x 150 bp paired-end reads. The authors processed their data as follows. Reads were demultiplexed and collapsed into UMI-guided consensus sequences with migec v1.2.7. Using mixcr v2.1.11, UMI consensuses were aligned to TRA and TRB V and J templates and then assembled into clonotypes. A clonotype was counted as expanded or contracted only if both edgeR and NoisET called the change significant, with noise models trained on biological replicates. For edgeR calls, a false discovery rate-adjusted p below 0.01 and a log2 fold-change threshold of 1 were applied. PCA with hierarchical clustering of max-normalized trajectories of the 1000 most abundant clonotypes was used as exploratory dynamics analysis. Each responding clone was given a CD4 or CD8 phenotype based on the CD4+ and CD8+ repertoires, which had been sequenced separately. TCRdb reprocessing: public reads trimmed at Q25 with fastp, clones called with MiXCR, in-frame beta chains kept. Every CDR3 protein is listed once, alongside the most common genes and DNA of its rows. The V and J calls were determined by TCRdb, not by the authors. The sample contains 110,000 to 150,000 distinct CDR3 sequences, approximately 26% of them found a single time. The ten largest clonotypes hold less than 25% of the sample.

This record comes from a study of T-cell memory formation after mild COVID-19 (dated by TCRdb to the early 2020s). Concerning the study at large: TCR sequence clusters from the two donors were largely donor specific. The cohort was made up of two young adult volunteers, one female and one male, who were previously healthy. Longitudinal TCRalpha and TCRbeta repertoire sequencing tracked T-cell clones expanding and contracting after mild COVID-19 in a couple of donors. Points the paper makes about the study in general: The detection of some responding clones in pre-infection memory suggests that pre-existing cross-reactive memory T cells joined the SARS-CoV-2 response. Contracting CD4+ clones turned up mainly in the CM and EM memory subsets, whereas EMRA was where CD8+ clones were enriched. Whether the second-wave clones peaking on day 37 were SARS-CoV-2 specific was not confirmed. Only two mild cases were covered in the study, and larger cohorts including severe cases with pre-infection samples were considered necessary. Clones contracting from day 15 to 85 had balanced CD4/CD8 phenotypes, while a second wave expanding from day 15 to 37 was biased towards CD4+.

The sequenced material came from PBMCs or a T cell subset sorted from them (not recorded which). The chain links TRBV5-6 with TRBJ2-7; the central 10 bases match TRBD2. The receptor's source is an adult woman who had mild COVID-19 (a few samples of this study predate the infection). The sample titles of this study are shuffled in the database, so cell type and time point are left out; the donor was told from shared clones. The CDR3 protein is CASILAGISYEQYF. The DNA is TGTGCCAGCATACTAGCGGGGATCTCCTACGAGCAGTACTTC.